This T cell receptor beta chain is drawn from a study of T-cell reconstitution after alpha-beta-depleted transplantation in children. Unique molecular identifiers were built into the TCRbeta library. TCRdb independently ran MiXCR on the PCR reads; one entry per CDR3 protein. The table records hundreds of thousands of distinct CDR3 sequences, roughly 14% of them present only once. Germline CDR1 MDHEN, CDR2 SYDVKM. This CDR3 is 14 amino acids long. The germline V and J ends were trimmed by 6 bases and 1 base, with 12 bases remaining between them. Many counts were recorded for this clonotype. The TCR originated in a girl under 10 years old with congenital amegakaryocytic thrombocytopenia, due to receive a stem cell transplant. The sequences come from PBMCs, collected before TCRalphabeta/CD19-depleted stem cell transplant. The chain recombines TRBV28 with TRBJ1-1, with D maybe TRBD1 (5 bases). The CDR3: CASSMGGENTEAFF. In DNA form, the CDR3 reads TGTGCCAGCAGCATGGGAGGGGAGAACACTGAAGCTTTCTTT.